This T cell receptor beta chain was documented in a study of blood T cell repertoires in COVID-19. Across the study: Material from acute and convalescent COVID-19 was sourced from the United States, Italy and Spain. Sources were T cells, B-cell-depleted T cells, or PBMCs; the material itself was cDNA or gDNA.

CDR1 is SGHTA and CDR2 is FQGNSA in the germline V gene. The CDR3 runs to 15 residues. As processed by the authors: Amplification of reference gene primers provided the estimated nucleated cell counts. Libraries were prepared by immunoSEQ multiplex PCR; TCRdb keeps only in-frame clonotypes and omits some of them. For V, J and clone size, that table is used; D and trimming come from the DNA. The sample lists tens of thousands of clones, 70% to 90% occurring once. In regard to this clone: Relative to the germline gene, one junction end is altered; a read error may explain this.

This chain joins TRBV7-2 and TRBJ2-4; TRBD2 agrees at 12 bases. Sequencing used peripheral blood. This TCR derives from a human donor in a cohort sampled during active COVID-19. The donor label of this sample is uncertain. CDR3 DNA sequence: TGTGCCAGCAGCTTAGCCCCCGGACTAGCGGGGACGGGGGACTTC. Its protein is CASSLAPGLAGTGDF. Supplemented by reference TRBV7-2 and TRBJ2-4, the full variable domain reads GAGVSQSPSNKVTEKGKDVELRCDPISGHTALYWYRQSLGQGLEFLIYFQGNSAPDKSGLPSDRFSAERTGGSVSTLTIQRTQQEDSAVYLCASSLAPGLAGTGDFGAGTRLSVL.